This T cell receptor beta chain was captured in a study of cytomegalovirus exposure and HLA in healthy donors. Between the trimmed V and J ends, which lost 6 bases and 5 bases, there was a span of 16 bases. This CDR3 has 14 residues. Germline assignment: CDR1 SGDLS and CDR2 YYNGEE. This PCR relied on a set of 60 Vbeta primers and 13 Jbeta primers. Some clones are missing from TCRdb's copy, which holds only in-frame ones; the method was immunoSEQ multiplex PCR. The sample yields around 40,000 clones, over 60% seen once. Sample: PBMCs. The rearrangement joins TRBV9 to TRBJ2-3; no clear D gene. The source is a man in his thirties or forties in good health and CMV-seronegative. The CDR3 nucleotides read TGTGCCAGCACCGCGTCCCGGGTCGGAGATACGCAGTATTTT. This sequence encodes CASTASRVGDTQYF.